This T cell receptor (beta chain) was recorded in a study of cytomegalovirus exposure and HLA in healthy donors. Across the study: There were fewer than 500 genotyped donors. Of these, roughly 80% fell in the genetic ancestry cluster associated with self-reported Caucasian donors.

To note about this clone: Its target is unknown. It is unclear where the CDR3 begins or ends on the DNA, so no DNA is shown, and the CDR3 is as TCRdb lists it.

The primer mix had 60 Vbeta and 13 Jbeta primers. Clones were read by immunoSEQ multiplex PCR, and TCRdb kept only the in-frame ones, dropping some. The sample lists about 88,000 clones, around 70% occurring once. Findings and caveats of the study: Solely CMV serostatus was available to characterize immune exposure. The study found most TCR sequences rare, yet found some public TCRs in many donors.

Per the germline V gene, CDR1 is LNHDA and CDR2 is SQIVND (reference sequence). The CDR3 is made up of 13 amino acids, end residues included. The sequence came from a man aged 45-60 years in good health and CMV-seronegative. The source material was PBMCs. The chain has TRBV19 and TRBJ2-1; the DNA was not compared with TRBD2, the D call given in the table. CDR3 residues: CASTSVVHNEQFF.